The 31 T cell receptor beta chains below were found in one sample sequenced in a study of CD8 T cells in ankylosing spondylitis. TCRdb ran MiXCR on the 5' RACE reads and lists one entry per CDR3 protein. Among about 69,000 distinct CDR3 sequences, approximately 5.3% were seen once, and the ten largest hold approximately 2.1%. Sequenced input: blood, either unsorted or a sorted T cell fraction (not recorded which). All receptors derive from a male donor with ankylosing spondylitis or in good health (not recorded which).

Ten or more counts support this clonotype. V usage is TRBV28 and J usage is TRBJ1-4; D possibly corresponds to TRBD1 (5 bases). V dropped 1 base and J dropped 0 bases, with 15 bases sitting between them. The CDR3 is 18 amino acids. Germline loops: CDR1 MDHEN, CDR2 SYDVKM. The CDR3 here is CASSLFHGGGTTNEKLFF. CDR3 coding DNA: TGTGCCAGCAGTTTATTTCATGGTGGGGGAACAACTAATGAAAAACTGTTTTTT.

This clonotype was observed many times. The V and J genes are TRBV7-8 and TRBJ2-2; D unresolved. Germline V gene sequence: CDR1 SGHVS, CDR2 FQNEAQ. V was pared by 1 base and J by 5 bases, with 8 bases between. The CDR3 has 14 amino acids. The CDR3 DNA reads as TGTGCCAGCAGCTTAGTCTTAAGTACCGGGGAGCTGTTTTTT. Encoded protein: CASSLVLSTGELFF.

This clonotype has a count of ten or more. V usage is TRBV5-1 and J usage is TRBJ1-1; D call uncertain. Germline V CDR1 and CDR2: SGHRS, YFSETQ. V lost 2 bases and J 2 bases, leaving 10 bases between the germline ends. The length of the CDR3 is 14 residues. The CDR3, as DNA: TGCGCCAGCAGCTTAGCTCAGGCTAACACTGAAGCTTTCTTT. As protein: CASSLAQANTEAFF.

This clonotype was recorded many times. J is TRBJ2-5 and V is TRBV27; TRBD1 might be the D (5 bases). The V gene lost 0 bases and the J gene lost 4 bases, with 6 bases spanning the gap. CDR1 MNHEY and CDR2 SMNVEV come from the germline V gene (reference sequence). This CDR3 is 13 amino acids long. This CDR3 is CASSLSGAETQYF. CDR3 bases: TGTGCCAGCAGTTTATCAGGGGCAGAGACCCAGTACTTC.

Remarks on this clonotype: It may be a read error: a sequence one base away is much more abundant. The chain combines TRBV7-9 with TRBJ2-1, with D possibly TRBD1 on 6 matching bases. Germline CDR1 and CDR2: SEHNR and FQNEAQ (reference sequence). The CDR3 runs 14 residues. As DNA, the CDR3 is TGTTCCAGCAGCTTGGAACAGGGCATCAATGAGCAGTTCTTC. Amino acids: CSSSLEQGINEQFF. Full variable domain (missing parts from reference TRBV7-9 and TRBJ2-1): DTGVSQNPRHKITKRGQNVTFRCDPISEHNRLYWYRQTLGQGPEFLTYFQNEAQLEKSRLLSDRFSAERPKGSFSTLEIQRTEQGDSAMYLCSSSLEQGINEQFFGPGTRLTVL.

The sample holds many counts of this clonotype. The chain combines TRBV9 with TRBJ2-2; TRBD2 matches 8 bases. Looked up from germline, CDR1 is SGDLS and CDR2 is YYNGEE. Trimming cost V 2 bases and J 4 bases; bases outside gene matches: 7. The CDR3 is made up of 16 amino acids. Here the CDR3 reads CASSVLGGAGTGELFF. DNA of the CDR3: TGTGCCAGCAGCGTTCTCGGGGGGGCTGGCACCGGGGAGCTGTTTTTT.

This clonotype was seen a handful of times. CDR3 sequence reads: CASRQPGQGDTGELFF. In nucleotides, the CDR3 is TGTGCCAGCAGGCAGCCGGGACAGGGGGACACCGGGGAGCTGTTTTTT. The chain carries TRBV11-2 and TRBJ2-2; TRBD1 agrees at 11 bases. The germline CDR1 and CDR2 sequences are SGHAT and FQNNGV. The V and J ends lost 6 bases and 3 bases, in that order; junction bases with no gene match: 6. There are 16 residues in the CDR3.

This clonotype has only a few counts. The V call is TRBV11-2, the J call TRBJ2-1; 7 positions match TRBD1. Germline V gene lookup returns CDR1 SGHAT and CDR2 FQNNGV. Trimming cost V 1 base and J 8 bases; bases outside gene matches: 14. The CDR3 is 17 residues long. The CDR3 protein is CASSLAPGGFDGDEQFF. In DNA form, the CDR3 reads TGTGCCAGCAGCTTAGCCCCAGGGGGATTCGACGGCGATGAGCAGTTCTTC.

This clonotype was detected once. The V and J genes are TRBV5-4 and TRBJ2-2, with 9 bases identical to TRBD2. Germline-derived CDR1 and CDR2 are SGHNT and YYREEE (reference sequence). After removal of 4 bases from V and 2 bases from J, the junction contained 6 bases not matched to a gene. The CDR3 length is 16 residues. The CDR3 DNA follows: TGTGCCAGCAGCCCAGGGACTAGCATAAACACCGGGGAGCTGTTTTTT. This encodes CASSPGTSINTGELFF.

This clonotype showed up many times. The V and J genes are TRBV6-1 and TRBJ2-5; 7 nucleotides agree with TRBD1. In germline, CDR1 is MNHNS, CDR2 SASEGT. The CDR3 totals 15 residues. V lost 8 bases and J lost 2; bases outside the gene matches: 11. CDR3 loop: CASGRPRDRQETQYF. The CDR3 DNA is TGTGCCAGCGGAAGGCCCCGGGACAGACAAGAGACCCAGTACTTC.

This clonotype was counted between two and nine times. V gene TRBV20-1 combines with J gene TRBJ2-5; D is uncertain. Germline CDR1 DFQATT, CDR2 SNEGSKA (reference sequence). The V and J ends lost 6 bases and 1 base respectively, with 18 bases between them. CDR3 length: 15 amino acids. The CDR3 DNA sequence: TGCAGTGCCCCCCCGCTGGGCAGGACCCAAGAGACCCAGTACTTC. Translated, it gives CSAPPLGRTQETQYF.

This clonotype was detected ten times or more. The V call is TRBV15, the J call TRBJ2-1; unclear D gene. This CDR3 is built from 12 residues. Trimming took off 5 bases at V and 12 bases at J, with 14 bases between the two ends. CDR1 and CDR2 (germline): LNHNV, YYDKDF (reference sequence). As DNA, the CDR3 is TGTGCCACCAGCTCCCGTCAAACGGGGCAGTTCTTC. Protein: CATSSRQTGQFF.

This clonotype has at least ten counts. This rearrangement joins TRBV27 to TRBJ2-2; tentative D call: TRBD1 (6 bases). In germline, CDR1 is MNHEY, CDR2 SMNVEV (reference sequence). V lost 6 bases and J 0 bases, leaving 20 bases between the germline ends. The CDR3 length is 18 residues. CDR3 DNA sequence: TGTGCCAGCAGCCCCCTTGACAGGTCAAGGGCGAACACCGGGGAGCTGTTTTTT. Translating gives CASSPLDRSRANTGELFF.

This clonotype was observed a handful of times. The J gene is TRBJ2-3, the V gene TRBV11-1; 13 bases line up with TRBD2. J was trimmed by 0 bases and V by 5 bases; bases with no gene match: 11. Germline V gene lookup returns CDR1 SGHAT and CDR2 FQDESV (reference sequence). The CDR3 length is 19 residues. CDR3 DNA: TGTGCCAGCAGCCCACCACTAGCGGGGGGGCTTGCGAGCACAGATACGCAGTATTTT. It codes for CASSPPLAGGLASTDTQYF.

This clonotype showed up many times. V and J are TRBV9 and TRBJ2-5; D gene unclear. Germline assignment: CDR1 SGDLS and CDR2 YYNGEE. This CDR3 comprises 14 residues. V lost 0 bases and J 1 base, leaving 7 bases between the germline ends. CDR3 residues: CASSVAGTQETQYF. The DNA of the CDR3 is TGTGCCAGCAGCGTAGCGGGTACCCAAGAGACCCAGTACTTC.

This clonotype has ten or more counts. The CDR3 region has the DNA TGCAGTGCCTTCGACTCCTTTGGGATGAACACTGAAGCTTTCTTT. The encoded protein is CSAFDSFGMNTEAFF. This sequence joins TRBV20-1 and TRBJ1-1; D unclear. The germline V gene has CDR1 DFQATT and CDR2 SNEGSKA (reference sequence). The CDR3 contains 15 residues. The V gene lost 6 bases and the J gene lost 0 bases, with 17 bases spanning the gap.

There are many counts of this clonotype. This chain joins TRBV4-2 and TRBJ1-1; 7 nucleotides match TRBD1. Germline V gives CDR1 LGHNA, CDR2 YNFKEQ. CDR3 length: 15 residues. V lost 4 bases, J lost 2 bases, and 7 bases stayed unmatched. CDR3 bases: TGTGCCAGCAGCCCGACAGGGACTCTAAACACTGAAGCTTTCTTT. Amino acid sequence: CASSPTGTLNTEAFF.

This clonotype was counted many times. This chain joins TRBV27 and TRBJ1-1; maybe TRBD1 (5 bases). V lost 2 bases to trimming and J lost 1 base, with 8 bases between them. In germline, CDR1 is MNHEY, CDR2 SMNVEV (reference sequence). This CDR3 is built from 14 residues. Written as DNA, the CDR3 is TGTGCCAGCAGTTTACAGGGCTGGAACACTGAAGCTTTCTTT. Its translation: CASSLQGWNTEAFF.

There are many counts of this clonotype. At one of its ends the junction is not consistent with the germline gene, which may arise from a read error. The chain joins TRBV5-1 to TRBJ2-1; tentatively, D is TRBD2 (6 bases). Germline-derived CDR1 and CDR2 are SGHRS and YFSETQ. This CDR3 comprises 14 residues. In nucleotides, the CDR3 is TGCGCCAGCACCTTGGAGGGGTCCTACAATGAGCAGTTCTTC. Protein sequence: CASTLEGSYNEQFF. The full variable domain, rest sourced from reference TRBV5-1 and TRBJ2-1, is KAGVTQTPRYLIKTRGQQVTLSCSPISGHRSVSWYQQTPGQGLQFLFEYFSETQRNKGNFPGRFSGRQFSNSRSEMNVSTLELGDSALYLCASTLEGSYNEQFFGPGTRLTVL.

There are many counts of this clonotype. The V call is TRBV19, the J call TRBJ1-5, with 8 bases fitting TRBD1. The germline gives CDR1 LNHDA, CDR2 SQIVND (reference sequence). Trimming at V came to 1 base and at J to 3 bases, leaving 2 bases not matched to a gene. This CDR3 has 15 amino acids. The CDR3 DNA follows: TGTGCCAGTAGTATAGGGACAGGGAACAATCAGCCCCAGCATTTT. Encoded protein: CASSIGTGNNQPQHF.

This clonotype was counted ten times or more. The rearrangement links TRBV20-1 to TRBJ1-1, with a tentative D call TRBD1 (5 bases). This CDR3 region has 14 residues. Trimming shortened V by 5 bases and J by 1 base, and 14 bases separated the two germline ends. Germline loops: CDR1 DFQATT, CDR2 SNEGSKA (reference sequence). CDR3 coding DNA: TGCAGTGCTCACTTGGCGGGGACGAACACTGAAGCTTTCTTT. Translated, it gives CSAHLAGTNTEAFF.

This clonotype came up many times. The chain has TRBV9 and TRBJ2-7, with 7 bases matching TRBD1. J lost 1 base, V lost 0 bases, and 1 base had no gene match. This CDR3 region has 14 residues. Germline V CDR1 and CDR2: SGDLS, YYNGEE. The CDR3 spells CASSVGGQSYEQYF. The CDR3 region has the DNA TGTGCCAGCAGCGTAGGGGGACAGTCCTACGAGCAGTACTTC. Full variable domain (rest looked up from reference TRBV9 and TRBJ2-7): DSGVTQTPKHLITATGQRVTLRCSPRSGDLSVYWYQQSLDQGLQFLIQYYNGEERAKGNILERFSAQQFPDLHSELNLSSLELGDSALYFCASSVGGQSYEQYFGPGTRLTVT.

This chain connects TRBV7-9 to TRBJ1-1, with D uncertain. This CDR3 is built from 16 residues. Germline values: CDR1 SEHNR, CDR2 FQNEAQ (reference sequence). V lost 4 bases and J 1 base, leaving 16 bases between the germline ends. For the CDR3, the DNA is TGTGCCAGCAGCTCCTACCACACCCAGGCGAACACTGAAGCTTTCTTT. Its translation is CASSSYHTQANTEAFF. Drawing the rest from reference TRBV7-9 and TRBJ1-1, the complete variable domain is DTGVSQNPRHKITKRGQNVTFRCDPISEHNRLYWYRQTLGQGPEFLTYFQNEAQLEKSRLLSDRFSAERPKGSFSTLEIQRTEQGDSAMYLCASSSYHTQANTEAFFGQGTRLTVV.

This clonotype showed up many times. This chain connects TRBV7-2 to TRBJ2-7, with 7 bases aligning to TRBD1. CDR1 SGHTA and CDR2 FQGNSA come from the germline V gene. Germline trimming cut 0 bases from V and 3 bases from J; bases unmatched to any gene: 8. This CDR3 contains 16 residues. CDR3: CASSLAVTGKRYEQYF. DNA for the CDR3: TGTGCCAGCAGCTTAGCGGTGACAGGGAAACGCTACGAGCAGTACTTC.

This clonotype was detected many times. This chain joins TRBV3-1 and TRBJ1-1; no firm D call. V was cut by 4 bases and J by 3 bases, with 3 bases left in between. CDR1 and CDR2 (germline): LGHDT, YNNKEL (reference sequence). This CDR3 spans 11 amino acids. CDR3 loop: CASSRYTEAFF. The CDR3 region has the DNA TGTGCCAGCAGCCGGTACACTGAAGCTTTCTTT.

This clonotype occurred many times. This chain connects TRBV29-1 to TRBJ1-2; D might be TRBD1 (5 bases). V was trimmed by 8 bases and J by 4 bases, leaving 14 bases between them. Germline CDR1 is SQVTM and CDR2 is ANQGSEA. The CDR3 length is 12 residues. The DNA of the CDR3 is TGCAGCACTGAGGACACCGGCTATGGCTACACCTTC. It specifies CSTEDTGYGYTF.

This clonotype was counted at least ten times. The chain uses TRBV5-1 and TRBJ2-7; TRBD1 matches 8 bases. This CDR3 contains 15 residues. With 4 bases clipped from V and 7 bases from J, the junction kept 13 bases outside the gene matches. Germline V gene sequence: CDR1 SGHRS, CDR2 YFSETQ. The CDR3 spells CASSEAGTGREEQYF. The CDR3 DNA sequence: TGCGCCAGCAGCGAAGCCGGGACAGGACGGGAGGAGCAGTACTTC.

The table lists this clonotype with many counts. V usage is TRBV5-1 and J usage is TRBJ2-7; possibly TRBD1 for D (5 bases). Germline V gene lookup returns CDR1 SGHRS and CDR2 YFSETQ. With 3 bases removed from V and 2 bases from J, the gap between germline ends came to 12 bases. The CDR3 extends over 14 amino acids. The CDR3 loop is CASSYLDRAYEQYF. For the CDR3, the DNA is TGCGCCAGCAGCTACCTAGACAGAGCCTACGAGCAGTACTTC. The entire variable domain, with the rest obtained from reference TRBV5-1 and TRBJ2-7, is as follows: KAGVTQTPRYLIKTRGQQVTLSCSPISGHRSVSWYQQTPGQGLQFLFEYFSETQRNKGNFPGRFSGRQFSNSRSEMNVSTLELGDSALYLCASSYLDRAYEQYFGPGTRLTVT.

This clonotype was seen many times. This chain uses TRBV4-1 with TRBJ2-5, with a tentative D call TRBD2 (5 bases). In germline, CDR1 is MGHRA, CDR2 YSYEKL. Trimming removed 1 base from V and 4 bases from J, with 13 bases in between. This CDR3 has 15 amino acids. The CDR3 DNA sequence: TGCGCCAGCAGCCAAGTCGGTCTAGCAGGAGAGACCCAGTACTTC. This codes for CASSQVGLAGETQYF.

The table lists this clonotype with many counts. The chain recombines TRBV7-9 with TRBJ2-2; D is uncertain. Trimming stripped 2 bases from V and 3 bases from J, with 13 bases between. The V gene's germline CDR1 is SEHNR and CDR2 FQNEAQ (reference sequence). CDR3 length equals 16 residues. The CDR3: CASSLLSGLDTGELFF. The DNA for the CDR3 is TGTGCCAGCAGCTTATTATCGGGTTTGGACACCGGGGAGCTGTTTTTT.

This clonotype has at least ten counts. The V call is TRBV7-2, the J call TRBJ2-6; D ambiguous. The CDR3 consists of 15 residues. Germline CDR1 SGHTA, CDR2 FQGNSA. V lost 1 base and J lost 0, with 4 bases in between. CDR3 nucleotide sequence: TGTGCCAGCAGCTTAGATCTCTCTGGGGCCAACGTCCTGACTTTC. Encoded protein: CASSLDLSGANVLTF.